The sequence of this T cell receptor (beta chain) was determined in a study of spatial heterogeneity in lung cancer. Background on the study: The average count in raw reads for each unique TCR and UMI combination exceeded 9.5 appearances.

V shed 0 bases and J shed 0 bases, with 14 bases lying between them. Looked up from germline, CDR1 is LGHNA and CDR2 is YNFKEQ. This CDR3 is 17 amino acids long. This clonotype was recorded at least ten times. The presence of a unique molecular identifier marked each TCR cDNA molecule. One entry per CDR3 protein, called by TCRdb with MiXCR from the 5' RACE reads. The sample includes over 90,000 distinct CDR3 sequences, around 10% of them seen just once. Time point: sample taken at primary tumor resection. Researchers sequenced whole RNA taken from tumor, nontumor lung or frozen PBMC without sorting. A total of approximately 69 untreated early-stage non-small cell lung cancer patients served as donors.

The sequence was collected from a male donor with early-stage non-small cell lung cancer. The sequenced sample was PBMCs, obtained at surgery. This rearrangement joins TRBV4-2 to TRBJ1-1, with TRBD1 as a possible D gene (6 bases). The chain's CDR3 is CASSQDKGGPMNTEAFF. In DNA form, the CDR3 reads TGTGCCAGCAGCCAAGACAAGGGGGGTCCAATGAACACTGAAGCTTTCTTT.